This TCR beta chain emerged from a study of control samples from healthy donors and cancer patients. Data came from immunoSEQ multiplex PCR; TCRdb stores just in-frame clones and leaves some out. The repertoire holds 120,000 or so clones, just over 90% seen once, with 1.5% to 2% in the top ten. The length of the CDR3 is 13 residues. V lost 2 bases, J lost 1 base, and 8 bases lay in between. Germline lookup yields CDR1 GTSNPN and CDR2 SVGIG (reference sequence). V gene TRBV30 combines with J gene TRBJ1-2, with D perhaps matching TRBD1 (5 bases). Sequenced sample: PBMCs. The source is a man aged 45-65 years with head and neck cancer. CDR3 nucleotides: TGTGCCTGGAGTCTAGACAGTAACTATGGCTACACCTTC. It is translated as CAWSLDSNYGYTF.